This TCR beta chain was sequenced for a study of T cells after yellow fever vaccination. Study-level findings and limits: CD4 and CD8 compartments shared a small share of clonotypes, likely from convergent recombination. Contaminating bulk clonotypes could be abundant in FACS-sorted repertoires.

They built TCR cDNA with 5'RACE template switching, a step that put in a universal primer site and UMIs. TCRdb fed the 5' RACE reads into MiXCR, producing one record per CDR3 protein. The table has 250,000 to 400,000 distinct CDR3 sequences, about 4% seen once. The sample holds many counts of this clonotype. Its antigen remains unidentified. This CDR3 contains 16 residues. The ends were cut back, 3 bases at V and 8 bases at J, with 19 bases in the middle. The sequencing used PBMCs, collected 5 days after the yellow fever booster vaccination. This chain links TRBV12-3 or TRBV12-4 with TRBJ1-4, with D hard to call. The receptor's source is a man younger than 35 who received the YFV17D yellow fever vaccine. Here the CDR3 DNA reads TGTGCCAGCAGTTTCTATCGTGGATCCCAGAAGGAAAAACTGTTTTTT. Its protein product is CASSFYRGSQKEKLFF.